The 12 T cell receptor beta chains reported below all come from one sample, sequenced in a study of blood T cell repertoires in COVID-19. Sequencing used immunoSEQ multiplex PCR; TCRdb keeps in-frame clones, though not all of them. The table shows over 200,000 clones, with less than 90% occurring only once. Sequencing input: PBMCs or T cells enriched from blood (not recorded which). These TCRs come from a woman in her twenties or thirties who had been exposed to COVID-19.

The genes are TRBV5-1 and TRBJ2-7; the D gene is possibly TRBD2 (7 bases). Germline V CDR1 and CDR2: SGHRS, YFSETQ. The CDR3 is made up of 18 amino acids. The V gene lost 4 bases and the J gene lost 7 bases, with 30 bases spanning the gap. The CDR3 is CASSPGWTSIGGAGEQYF. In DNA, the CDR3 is TGCGCCAGCAGCCCCGGCTGGACCAGTATTGGGGGGGCGGGGGAGCAGTACTTC.

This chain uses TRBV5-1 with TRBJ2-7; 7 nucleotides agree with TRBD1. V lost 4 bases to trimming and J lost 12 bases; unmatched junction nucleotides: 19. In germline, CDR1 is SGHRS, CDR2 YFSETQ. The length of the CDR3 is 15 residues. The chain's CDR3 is CASSLGHDWDSNRYF. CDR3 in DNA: TGCGCCAGCAGCCTCGGGCATGACTGGGACAGCAACCGGTACTTC.

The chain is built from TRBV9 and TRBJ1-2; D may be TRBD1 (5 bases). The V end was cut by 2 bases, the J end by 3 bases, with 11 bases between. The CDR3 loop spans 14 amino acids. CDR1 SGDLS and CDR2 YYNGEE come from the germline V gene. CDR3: CASSVGGDYYGYTF. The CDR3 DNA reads TGTGCCAGCAGCGTCGGGGGGGATTACTATGGCTACACCTTC.

DNA of the CDR3: TGTGCCAGCAGCCAAGACGGGGGGCGGAGGGGCATTCAGTACTTC. Its translation is CASSQDGGRRGIQYF. This chain connects TRBV3-1 (or the pseudogene TRBV3-2) to TRBJ2-4, with a weak D call TRBD2 (7 bases). V was cut by 0 bases and J by 9 bases, with 15 bases left in between. The CDR3 is made up of 15 amino acids. The V gene's germline CDR1 is LGHDT and CDR2 YNNKEL (reference sequence).

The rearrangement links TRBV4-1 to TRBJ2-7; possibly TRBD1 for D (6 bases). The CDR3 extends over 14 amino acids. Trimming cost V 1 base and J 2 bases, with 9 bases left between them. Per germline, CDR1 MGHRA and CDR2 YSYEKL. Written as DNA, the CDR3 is TGCGCCAGCAGCCAAGGGGCAGGGGCCTACGAGCAGTACTTC. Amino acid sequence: CASSQGAGAYEQYF.

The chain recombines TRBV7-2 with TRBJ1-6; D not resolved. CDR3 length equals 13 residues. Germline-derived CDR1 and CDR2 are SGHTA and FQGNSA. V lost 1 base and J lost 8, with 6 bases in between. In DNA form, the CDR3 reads TGTGCCAGCAGCTTAGTTCCGGATTCACCCCTCCACTTT. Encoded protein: CASSLVPDSPLHF.

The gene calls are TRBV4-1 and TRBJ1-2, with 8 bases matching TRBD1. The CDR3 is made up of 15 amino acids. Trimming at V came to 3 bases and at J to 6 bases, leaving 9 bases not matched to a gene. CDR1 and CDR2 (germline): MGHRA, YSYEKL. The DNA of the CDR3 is TGCGCCAGCAGCCATGAAACAGGGGGTGGAAATGGCTACACCTTC. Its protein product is CASSHETGGGNGYTF.

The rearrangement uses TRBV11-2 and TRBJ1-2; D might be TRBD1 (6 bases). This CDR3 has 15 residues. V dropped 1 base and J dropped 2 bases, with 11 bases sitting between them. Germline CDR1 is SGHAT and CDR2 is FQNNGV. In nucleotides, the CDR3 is TGTGCCAGCAGCTTAGCTCAGGGGCAGAACTATGGCTACACCTTC. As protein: CASSLAQGQNYGYTF.

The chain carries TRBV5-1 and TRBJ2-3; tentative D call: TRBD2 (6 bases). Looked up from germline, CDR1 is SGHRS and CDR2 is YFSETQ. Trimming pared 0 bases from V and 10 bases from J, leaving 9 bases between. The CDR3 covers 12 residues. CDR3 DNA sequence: TGCGCCAGCAGCTTGGAAAGGGAGGCGCAGTATTTT. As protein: CASSLEREAQYF. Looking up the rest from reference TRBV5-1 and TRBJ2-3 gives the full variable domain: KAGVTQTPRYLIKTRGQQVTLSCSPISGHRSVSWYQQTPGQGLQFLFEYFSETQRNKGNFPGRFSGRQFSNSRSEMNVSTLELGDSALYLCASSLEREAQYFGPGTRLTVL.

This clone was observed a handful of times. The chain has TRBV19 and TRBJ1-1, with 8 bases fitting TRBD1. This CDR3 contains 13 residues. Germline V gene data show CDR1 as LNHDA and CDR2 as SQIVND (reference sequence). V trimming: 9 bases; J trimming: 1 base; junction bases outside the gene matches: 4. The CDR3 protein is CASRGHGNTEAFF. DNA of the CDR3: TGTGCCAGCAGGGGGCACGGGAACACTGAAGCTTTCTTT.

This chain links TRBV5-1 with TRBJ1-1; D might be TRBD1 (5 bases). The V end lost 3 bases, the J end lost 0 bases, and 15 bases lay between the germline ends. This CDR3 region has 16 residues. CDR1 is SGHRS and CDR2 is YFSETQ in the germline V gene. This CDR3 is CASSSNPTALNTEAFF. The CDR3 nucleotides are TGCGCCAGCAGCTCGAACCCGACAGCGCTGAACACTGAAGCTTTCTTT.

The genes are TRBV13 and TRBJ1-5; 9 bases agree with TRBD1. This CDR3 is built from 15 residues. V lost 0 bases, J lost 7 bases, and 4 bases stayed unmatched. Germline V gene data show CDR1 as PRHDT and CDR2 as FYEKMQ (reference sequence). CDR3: CASSLGDRGGQPQHF. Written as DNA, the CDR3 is TGTGCCAGCAGCTTAGGCGACAGGGGGGGGCAGCCCCAGCATTTT.